The 18 T cell receptor beta chains below were found in one sample sequenced in a study of graft-versus-host responses after intestinal transplantation. Sequencing used immunoSEQ multiplex PCR; TCRdb keeps in-frame clones, though not all of them. Of tens of thousands of clones in the sample, roughly 91% were seen once. These receptors' targets are unknown. The specimen was unstimulated CD8+ T cells sorted from spleen or lymph node cells, collected before intestinal transplant. The source is a human donor who received an intestinal transplant.

The chain combines TRBV5-5 with TRBJ2-1; maybe TRBD2 (7 bases). Germline V lookup: CDR1 SGHKS, CDR2 YYEKEE (reference sequence). V shed 1 base and J shed 4 bases, with 18 bases lying between them. The CDR3 spans 17 residues. This chain's CDR3 is CASSLSLRGGRYNEQFF. The DNA for the CDR3 is TGTGCCAGCAGCTTGAGTCTGCGCGGGGGCCGATACAATGAGCAGTTCTTC.

The chain uses TRBV7-9 and TRBJ2-3, with 10 bases lining up with TRBD2. The CDR3 extends over 16 amino acids. Germline CDR1 is SEHNR and CDR2 is FQNEAQ (reference sequence). V was pared by 2 bases and J by 5 bases, with 7 bases of the junction left unmatched. CDR3 loop: CASSLTPLAGEDTQYF. The CDR3 DNA is TGTGCCAGCAGCTTAACCCCCCTAGCGGGGGAAGATACGCAGTATTTT.

The V and J genes are TRBV5-4 and TRBJ2-7, with a tentative D call TRBD1 (6 bases). CDR1 and CDR2 (germline): SGHNT, YYREEE (reference sequence). V was cut by 0 bases and J by 2 bases, with 12 bases left in between. The CDR3 spans 15 residues. In DNA form, the CDR3 reads TGTGCCAGCAGCTTGGCGGACAGATTACCCTACGAGCAGTACTTC. This encodes CASSLADRLPYEQYF.

The chain links TRBV9 to TRBJ2-3; tentative D call: TRBD2 (5 bases). Deletions cut 0 bases from V and 0 bases from J, with 11 bases between. The CDR3 length is 16 residues. Germline CDR1 SGDLS, CDR2 YYNGEE. The chain's CDR3 is CASSVDEGTSTDTQYF. The CDR3 DNA sequence: TGTGCCAGCAGCGTAGACGAGGGAACTAGCACAGATACGCAGTATTTT.

The genes are TRBV27 and TRBJ2-2; no firm D call. Germline V lookup: CDR1 MNHEY, CDR2 SMNVEV (reference sequence). The V gene lost 2 bases and the J gene lost 0 bases, with 7 bases spanning the gap. The CDR3 spans 15 residues. CDR3: CASSLQASNTGELFF. The DNA of the CDR3 is TGTGCCAGCAGTTTACAAGCCTCGAACACCGGGGAGCTGTTTTTT.

The V and J genes are TRBV5-6 and TRBJ2-5; D is undetermined. This CDR3 is 14 amino acids long. The V gene lost 4 bases and the J gene lost 5 bases, with 15 bases spanning the gap. Germline CDR1 and CDR2: SGHDT and YYEEEE. CDR3 residues: CASSIRSVLETQYF. The CDR3 DNA is TGTGCCAGCAGCATCCGGTCGGTTTTGGAGACCCAGTACTTC.

V is TRBV11-2 and J is TRBJ1-1; a weak D match, TRBD1 (6 bases). Trimming took 0 bases from V and 1 from J, leaving 15 bases between them. CDR1 is SGHAT, CDR2 FQNNGV, per germline. The CDR3 consists of 17 residues. CDR3 protein: CASSLEGWTVSNTEAFF. CDR3 in DNA: TGTGCCAGCAGCTTAGAAGGGTGGACAGTTTCGAACACTGAAGCTTTCTTT.

This chain links TRBV2 with TRBJ2-2; D might be TRBD2 (6 bases). The CDR3 is 16 amino acids. Germline lookup yields CDR1 SNHLY and CDR2 FYNNEI. The germline V and J ends were trimmed by 5 bases and 3 bases, with 16 bases remaining between them. The DNA of the CDR3 is TGTGCCAGCAGTCAGGGACTTTCGGGGGACACCGGGGAGCTGTTTTTT. Protein sequence: CASSQGLSGDTGELFF.

V and J are TRBV9 and TRBJ2-7, with TRBD2 matching over 12 bases. With 4 bases clipped from V and 0 bases from J, the junction kept 5 bases outside the gene matches. The CDR3 has 16 amino acids. CDR1 is SGDLS, CDR2 YYNGEE, per germline. This CDR3 reads CASSPGLAGSSYEQYF. CDR3 DNA: TGTGCCAGCAGCCCAGGACTAGCGGGGAGCTCCTACGAGCAGTACTTC.

The chain recombines TRBV7-2 with TRBJ2-7, with 10 bases matching TRBD2. This CDR3 contains 15 residues. Trimming took 4 bases from V and 3 from J; bases not matched to a gene: 6. Germline CDR1 reads SGHTA; CDR2 reads FQGNSA. The DNA of the CDR3 is TGTGCCAGCAGCTCAGCGGCTAGCGGGAGCTACGAGCAGTACTTC. Residues: CASSSAASGSYEQYF.

The J gene is TRBJ1-4, the V gene TRBV11-3, with 8 bases that match TRBD1. J was trimmed by 8 bases and V by 1 base; bases with no gene match: 6. The CDR3 is 15 amino acids. CDR1 is SGHNT, CDR2 YENEEA, per germline. The CDR3 loop is CASSLGTGKGEKLFF. For the CDR3, the DNA is TGTGCCAGCAGCTTAGGGACAGGGAAAGGGGAAAAACTGTTTTTT.

The V call is TRBV27, the J call TRBJ2-7; 7 bases map to TRBD1. This CDR3 has 14 amino acids. Germline CDR1 and CDR2: MNHEY and SMNVEV (reference sequence). With 0 bases clipped from V and 6 bases from J, the junction kept 5 bases outside the gene matches. CDR3 DNA sequence: TGTGCCAGCAGTTTATCAGGGGGCCTTGTCGAGCAGTACTTC. Amino acids: CASSLSGGLVEQYF.

The chain uses TRBV7-8 and TRBJ2-3, with a weak D call TRBD2 (6 bases). Germline V gives CDR1 SGHVS, CDR2 FQNEAQ. The CDR3 totals 14 residues. V lost 1 base and J 4 bases, leaving 9 bases between the germline ends. CDR3 nucleotides: TGTGCCAGCAGCTTAGGACTAGTTTCAGATACGCAGTATTTT. Encoded protein: CASSLGLVSDTQYF.

This rearrangement joins TRBV5-6 to TRBJ2-7; 11 bases agree with TRBD2. V shed 5 bases, J shed 9 bases, and the junction held 10 bases outside the gene matches. CDR1 is SGHDT and CDR2 is YYEEEE in the germline V gene. The CDR3 extends over 14 amino acids. The CDR3 protein is CASSRLAGGLGQYF. The DNA for the CDR3 is TGTGCCAGCAGTAGGCTAGCGGGGGGCCTCGGGCAGTACTTC.

This chain uses TRBV4-1 with TRBJ1-1; no firm D call. This CDR3 has 15 residues. Deletions cut 1 base from V and 2 bases from J, with 11 bases between. CDR1 and CDR2 from the germline V gene are MGHRA and YSYEKL. CDR3 nucleotide sequence: TGCGCCAGCAGCCAAGCGGGGAGACAAAACACTGAAGCTTTCTTT. Protein: CASSQAGRQNTEAFF.

The rearrangement uses TRBV2 and TRBJ2-7; 10 positions match TRBD2. Trimming took 5 bases from V and 2 from J; bases not matched to a gene: 6. Germline V gives CDR1 SNHLY, CDR2 FYNNEI. This CDR3 has 15 residues. CDR3 bases: TGTGCCAGCAGTAGAGGACTAGCGGACACCTACGAGCAGTACTTC. Translating it yields CASSRGLADTYEQYF.

The chain employs TRBV27 and TRBJ2-1; TRBD2 matches at 11 bases. The CDR3 is made up of 14 amino acids. J was trimmed by 4 bases and V by 6 bases; bases with no gene match: 2. The germline V gene encodes CDR1 MNHEY and CDR2 SMNVEV (reference sequence). The CDR3 DNA follows: TGTGCCAGCAGACTAGCGGGGGTTTACAATGAGCAGTTCTTC. Protein product: CASRLAGVYNEQFF.

The V call is TRBV28, the J call TRBJ2-7, with a tentative D call TRBD1 (6 bases). The germline V and J ends were trimmed by 6 bases and 2 bases, with 8 bases remaining between them. Germline V CDR1 and CDR2: MDHEN, SYDVKM. The CDR3 has 12 amino acids. For the CDR3, the DNA is TGTGCCAGCAGGACAGGTACCTACGAGCAGTACTTC. Its protein product is CASRTGTYEQYF.